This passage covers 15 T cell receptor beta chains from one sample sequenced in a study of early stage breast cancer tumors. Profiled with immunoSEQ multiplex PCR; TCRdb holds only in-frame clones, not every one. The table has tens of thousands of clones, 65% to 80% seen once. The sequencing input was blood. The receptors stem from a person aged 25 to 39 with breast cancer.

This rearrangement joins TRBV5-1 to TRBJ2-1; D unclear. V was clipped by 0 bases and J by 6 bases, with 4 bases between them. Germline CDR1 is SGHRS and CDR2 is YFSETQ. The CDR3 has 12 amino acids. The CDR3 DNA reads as TGCGCCAGCAGCTTGGCCAGCAATGAGCAGTTCTTC. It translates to CASSLASNEQFF. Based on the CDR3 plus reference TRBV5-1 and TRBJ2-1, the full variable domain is KAGVTQTPRYLIKTRGQQVTLSCSPISGHRSVSWYQQTPGQGLQFLFEYFSETQRNKGNFPGRFSGRQFSNSRSEMNVSTLELGDSALYLCASSLASNEQFFGPGTRLTVL.

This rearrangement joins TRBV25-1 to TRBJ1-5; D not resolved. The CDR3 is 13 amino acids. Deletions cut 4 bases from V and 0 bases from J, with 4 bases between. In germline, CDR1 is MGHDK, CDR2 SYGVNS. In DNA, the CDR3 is TGTGCCAGCAGTGGTTATAGCAATCAGCCCCAGCATTTT. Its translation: CASSGYSNQPQHF. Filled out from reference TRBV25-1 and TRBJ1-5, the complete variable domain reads EADIYQTPRYLVIGTGKKITLECSQTMGHDKMYWYQQDPGMELHLIHYSYGVNSTEKGDLSSESTVSRIRTEHFPLTLESARPSHTSQYLCASSGYSNQPQHFGDGTRLSIL.

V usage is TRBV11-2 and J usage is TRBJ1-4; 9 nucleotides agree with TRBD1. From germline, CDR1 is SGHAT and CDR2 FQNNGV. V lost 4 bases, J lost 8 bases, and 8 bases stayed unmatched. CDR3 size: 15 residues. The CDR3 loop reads CASSSLDRGGEKLFF. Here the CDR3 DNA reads TGTGCCAGCAGCTCTTTGGACAGGGGAGGAGAAAAACTGTTTTTT. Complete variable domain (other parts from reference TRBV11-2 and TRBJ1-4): EAGVAQSPRYKIIEKRQSVAFWCNPISGHATLYWYQQILGQGPKLLIQFQNNGVVDDSQLPKDRFSAERLKGVDSTLKIQPAKLEDSAVYLCASSSLDRGGEKLFFGSGTQLSVL.

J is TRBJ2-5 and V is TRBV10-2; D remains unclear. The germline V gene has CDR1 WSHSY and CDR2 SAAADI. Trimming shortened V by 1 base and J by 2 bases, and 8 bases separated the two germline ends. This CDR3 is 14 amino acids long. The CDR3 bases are TGCGCCAGCAGTGAGTACGGCAATCAAGAGACCCAGTACTTC. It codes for CASSEYGNQETQYF.

The CDR3, as DNA: TGTGCCAGCAGCTCCCCAGGTGGCCCCGAAGCTTTCTTT. This translates into CASSSPGGPEAFF. This rearrangement joins TRBV7-8 to TRBJ1-1; no reliable D call. CDR3 length equals 13 residues. CDR1 is SGHVS, CDR2 FQNEAQ, per germline. Trimming stripped 4 bases from V and 8 bases from J, with 14 bases between. Variable domain in full (rest from reference TRBV7-8 and TRBJ1-1): GAGVSQSPRYKVAKRGQDVALRCDPISGHVSLFWYQQALGQGPEFLTYFQNEAQLDKSGLPSDRFFAERPEGSVSTLKIQRTQQEDSAVYLCASSSPGGPEAFFGQGTRLTVV.

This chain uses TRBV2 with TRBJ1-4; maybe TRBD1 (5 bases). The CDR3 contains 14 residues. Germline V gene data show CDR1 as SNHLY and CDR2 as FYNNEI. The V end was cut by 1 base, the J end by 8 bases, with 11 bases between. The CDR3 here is CASSEEGREEKLFF. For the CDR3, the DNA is TGTGCCAGCAGTGAAGAGGGGAGAGAGGAAAAACTGTTTTTT.

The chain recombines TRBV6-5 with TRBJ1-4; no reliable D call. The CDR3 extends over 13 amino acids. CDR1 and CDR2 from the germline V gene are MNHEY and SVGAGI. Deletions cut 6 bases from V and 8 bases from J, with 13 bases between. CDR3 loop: CASRTPGGEKLFF. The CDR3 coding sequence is TGTGCCAGCAGGACCCCAGGAGGGGAAAAACTGTTTTTT.

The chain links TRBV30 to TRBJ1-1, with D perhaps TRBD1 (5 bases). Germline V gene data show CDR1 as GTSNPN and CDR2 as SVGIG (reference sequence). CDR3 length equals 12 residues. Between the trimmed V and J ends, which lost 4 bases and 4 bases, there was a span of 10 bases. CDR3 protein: CAWMGRGTEAFF. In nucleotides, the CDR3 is TGTGCCTGGATGGGGAGGGGCACTGAAGCTTTCTTT.

CDR3 sequence (DNA): TGCGCCAGCAGCCGGGGACTAGCGGGAGGGCCTGGCAATGAGCAGTTCTTC. Residues: CASSRGLAGGPGNEQFF. The chain links TRBV4-1 to TRBJ2-1; 16 bases align to TRBD2. The CDR3 consists of 17 residues. CDR1 MGHRA and CDR2 YSYEKL come from the germline V gene. V was clipped by 4 bases and J by 6 bases; unmatched bases: 6.

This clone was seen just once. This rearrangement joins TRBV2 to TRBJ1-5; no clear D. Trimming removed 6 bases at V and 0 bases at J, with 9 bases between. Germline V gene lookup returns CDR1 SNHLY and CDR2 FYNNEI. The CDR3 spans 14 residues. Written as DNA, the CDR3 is TGTGCCAGCAGCAAAAAGAATAGCAATCAGCCCCAGCATTTT. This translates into CASSKKNSNQPQHF.

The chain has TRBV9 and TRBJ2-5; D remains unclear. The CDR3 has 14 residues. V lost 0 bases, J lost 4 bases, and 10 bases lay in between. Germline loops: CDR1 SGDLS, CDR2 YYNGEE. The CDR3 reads CASSVDPTLETQYF. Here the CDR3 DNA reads TGTGCCAGCAGCGTAGACCCGACTCTAGAGACCCAGTACTTC.

CDR3 amino acids: CASSFDYGYTF. CDR3 bases: TGTGCCAGCAGCTTCGACTATGGCTACACCTTC. The gene calls are TRBV7-9 and TRBJ1-2; no clear D. This CDR3 contains 11 residues. Per germline, CDR1 SEHNR and CDR2 FQNEAQ (reference sequence). V lost 3 bases and J 3 bases, leaving 2 bases between the germline ends.

The CDR3 is CACLNAPGRELFF. The CDR3, as DNA: TGTGCCTGTCTAAACGCCCCGGGAAGGGAGCTGTTTTTT. The gene calls are TRBV30 and TRBJ2-2, with D possibly matching TRBD2 (5 bases). Germline V gives CDR1 GTSNPN, CDR2 SVGIG (reference sequence). The CDR3 has 13 residues. The V end lost 6 bases, the J end lost 9 bases, and 17 bases lay between the germline ends.

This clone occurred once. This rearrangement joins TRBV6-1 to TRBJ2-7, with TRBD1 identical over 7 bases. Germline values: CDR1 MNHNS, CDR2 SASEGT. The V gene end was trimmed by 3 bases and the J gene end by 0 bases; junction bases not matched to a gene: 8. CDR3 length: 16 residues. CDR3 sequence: CASSEGQGDSSYEQYF. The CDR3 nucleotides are TGTGCCAGCAGTGAGGGGCAGGGGGATTCCTCCTACGAGCAGTACTTC.

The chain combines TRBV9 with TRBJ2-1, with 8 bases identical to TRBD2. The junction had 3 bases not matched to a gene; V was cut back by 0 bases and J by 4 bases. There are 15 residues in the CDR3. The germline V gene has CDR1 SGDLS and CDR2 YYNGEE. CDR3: CASSVEREHYNEQFF. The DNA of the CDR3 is TGTGCCAGCAGCGTAGAGCGGGAGCATTACAATGAGCAGTTCTTC.